Listed here are 13 T cell receptor beta chains from one sample, sequenced in a study of CD8+ T cells in alopecia areata. The treatment was: oral pan-JAK inhibitor, 5-10 mg twice daily. Investigators isolated RNA and reverse transcribed it into cDNA to act as the sequencing template. The table came from immunoSEQ multiplex PCR; TCRdb's copy has only in-frame clones and leaves some out. The repertoire holds around 110,000 clones, about 83% seen once, with around a quarter in the top ten. This material consisted of CD8+ T cells sorted from blood, taken at week 24, from a patient treated with tofacitinib. The source is a human donor with alopecia areata.

The chain employs TRBV7-9 and TRBJ2-7; no reliable D call. The CDR3 extends over 12 amino acids. V lost 1 base to trimming and J lost 4 bases, with 5 bases between them. The germline V gene has CDR1 SEHNR and CDR2 FQNEAQ (reference sequence). The CDR3 protein is CASSLGAYEQYF. The CDR3 DNA reads TGTGCCAGCAGCTTAGGTGCTTACGAGCAGTACTTC.

V gene TRBV6-5 combines with J gene TRBJ2-5; D possibly uses TRBD1 or TRBD2 (6 bases each). Germline CDR1 MNHEY, CDR2 SVGAGI. The CDR3 is 14 residues long. Trimming took off 4 bases at V and 5 bases at J, with 14 bases between the two ends. For the CDR3, the DNA is TGTGCCAGCAGTTTGGGGGGCCTGGGGGAGACCCAGTACTTC. Translation gives CASSLGGLGETQYF.

In DNA, the CDR3 is TGTGCCAGCAGGGGGTCGACTGGCTACGAGCAGTACTTC. It yields the protein CASRGSTGYEQYF. The gene calls are TRBV2 and TRBJ2-7; no firm D call. CDR1 SNHLY and CDR2 FYNNEI come from the germline V gene. CDR3 length equals 13 residues. Deletions cut 6 bases from V and 3 bases from J, with 12 bases between.

V gene TRBV2 combines with J gene TRBJ1-2, with 9 bases identical to TRBD1. Germline-derived CDR1 and CDR2 are SNHLY and FYNNEI. There are 14 residues in the CDR3. V shed 4 bases, J shed 7 bases, and the junction held 7 bases outside the gene matches. DNA of the CDR3: TGTGCCAGCAGTGCCCGGGACAGGGTACCTGGCTACACCTTC. Translated, it gives CASSARDRVPGYTF.

V gene TRBV7-9 combines with J gene TRBJ2-7; no firm D call. Germline lookup yields CDR1 SEHNR and CDR2 FQNEAQ (reference sequence). The CDR3 is 16 amino acids. Trimming removed 4 bases at V and 0 bases at J, with 16 bases between. The CDR3 DNA sequence: TGTGCCAGCAGCTCCCGTCATGAGGATATCTCCTACGAGCAGTACTTC. Protein sequence: CASSSRHEDISYEQYF.

This sequence joins TRBV6-6 and TRBJ1-2; tentative D call: TRBD1 (6 bases). This CDR3 contains 16 residues. CDR1 and CDR2 (germline): MNHNY, SVGAGI (reference sequence). With 6 bases removed from V and 3 bases from J, the gap between germline ends came to 20 bases. The CDR3 sequence: CASSPAGQQLHYGYTF. DNA of the CDR3: TGTGCCAGCAGCCCCGCAGGACAGCAATTACACTATGGCTACACCTTC.

The rearrangement uses TRBV6-5 and TRBJ2-7, with D maybe TRBD1 (5 bases). The length of the CDR3 is 15 residues. From germline, CDR1 is MNHEY and CDR2 SVGAGI. The germline V and J ends were trimmed by 2 bases and 1 base, with 12 bases remaining between them. CDR3 protein: CASSYAAQESYEQYF. DNA for the CDR3: TGTGCCAGCAGTTACGCCGCACAGGAATCCTACGAGCAGTACTTC.

The chain uses TRBV7-6 and TRBJ2-7; 10 positions agree with TRBD1. Germline V lookup: CDR1 SGHVS, CDR2 FNYEAQ. The J segment lost 2 bases and the V segment lost 5 bases, leaving 9 bases of the junction unmatched. The CDR3 extends over 16 amino acids. The CDR3 spells CASSAGQGNEAYEQYF. The CDR3 DNA reads as TGTGCCAGCAGCGCGGGACAGGGGAATGAGGCCTACGAGCAGTACTTC.

Notes on this clone: Distinct nucleotide sequences in the sample also encode this CDR3. The chain couples TRBV6-5 to TRBJ1-2; D might be TRBD1 (6 bases). This CDR3 is 13 amino acids long. Germline V lookup: CDR1 MNHEY, CDR2 SVGAGI. V shed 2 bases and J shed 4 bases, with 8 bases lying between them. CDR3 sequence: CASSYGTTYGYTF. DNA of the CDR3: TGTGCCAGCAGTTACGGGACAACCTATGGCTACACCTTC.

This chain links TRBV5-4 with TRBJ2-6; 9 bases line up with TRBD1. This CDR3 is 17 amino acids long. Germline lookup yields CDR1 SGHNT and CDR2 YYREEE (reference sequence). Trimming at V came to 2 bases and at J to 1 base, leaving 4 bases not matched to a gene. Here the CDR3 reads CASSFPGQGSGANVLTF. In DNA, the CDR3 is TGTGCCAGCAGCTTCCCGGGACAGGGTTCTGGGGCCAACGTCCTGACTTTC.

V and J are TRBV7-9 and TRBJ2-3; possible D gene TRBD2, 5 bases. The V and J ends lost 3 bases and 2 bases respectively, with 15 bases between them. The CDR3 sequence is 16 residues long. Germline loops: CDR1 SEHNR, CDR2 FQNEAQ (reference sequence). The CDR3 here is CASSFHPSGYTDTQYF. The CDR3 DNA reads TGTGCCAGCAGCTTTCATCCTTCGGGGTACACAGATACGCAGTATTTT.

This chain uses TRBV6-1 with TRBJ2-2; D gene unclear. This CDR3 region has 12 residues. The V gene lost 4 bases and the J gene lost 6 bases, with 6 bases spanning the gap. Germline V gives CDR1 MNHNS, CDR2 SASEGT. CDR3 nucleotides: TGTGCCAGCAGTGTGTGGCCCGGGGAGCTGTTTTTT. Amino acids: CASSVWPGELFF.

The J gene is TRBJ2-1, the V gene TRBV6-5, with a possible D match to TRBD1 (6 bases). CDR1 and CDR2 (germline): MNHEY, SVGAGI. Trimming shortened V by 5 bases and J by 6 bases, and 14 bases separated the two germline ends. The CDR3 totals 14 residues. The DNA for the CDR3 is TGTGCCAGCAGTGACAGGTCCGGTGTCAATGAGCAGTTCTTC. It yields the protein CASSDRSGVNEQFF.